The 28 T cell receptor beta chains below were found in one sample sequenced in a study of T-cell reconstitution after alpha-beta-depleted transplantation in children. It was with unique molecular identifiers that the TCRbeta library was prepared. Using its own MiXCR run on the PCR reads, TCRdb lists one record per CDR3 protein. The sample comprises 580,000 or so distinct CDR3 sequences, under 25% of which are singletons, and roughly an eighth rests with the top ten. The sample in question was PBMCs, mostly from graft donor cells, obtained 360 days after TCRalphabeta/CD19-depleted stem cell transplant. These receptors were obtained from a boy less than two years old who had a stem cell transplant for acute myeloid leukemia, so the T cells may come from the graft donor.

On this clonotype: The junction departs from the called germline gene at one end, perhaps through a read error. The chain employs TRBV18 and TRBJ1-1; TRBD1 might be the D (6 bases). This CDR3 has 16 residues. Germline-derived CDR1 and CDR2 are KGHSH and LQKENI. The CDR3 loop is CASSPRATGADTEALF. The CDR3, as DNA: TGTGCCAGCTCACCACGTGCGACAGGTGCAGACACTGAAGCTCTCTTT.

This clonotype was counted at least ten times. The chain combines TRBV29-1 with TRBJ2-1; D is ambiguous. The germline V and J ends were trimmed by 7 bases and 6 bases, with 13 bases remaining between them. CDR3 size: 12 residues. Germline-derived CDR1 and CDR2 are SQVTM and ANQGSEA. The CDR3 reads CSGDRMANEQFF. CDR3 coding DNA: TGCAGCGGAGACCGTATGGCCAATGAGCAGTTCTTC.

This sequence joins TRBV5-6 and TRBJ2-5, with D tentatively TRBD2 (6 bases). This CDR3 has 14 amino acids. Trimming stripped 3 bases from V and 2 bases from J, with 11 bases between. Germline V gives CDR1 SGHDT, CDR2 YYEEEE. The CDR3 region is CASSWDFSQETQYF. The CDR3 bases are TGTGCCAGCAGCTGGGACTTCAGTCAAGAGACCCAGTACTTC.

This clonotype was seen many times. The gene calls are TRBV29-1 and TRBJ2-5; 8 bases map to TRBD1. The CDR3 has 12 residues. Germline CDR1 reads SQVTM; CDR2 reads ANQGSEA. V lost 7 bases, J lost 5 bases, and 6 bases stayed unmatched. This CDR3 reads CSGNRGKETQYF. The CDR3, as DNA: TGCAGCGGTAACAGGGGGAAGGAGACCCAGTACTTC. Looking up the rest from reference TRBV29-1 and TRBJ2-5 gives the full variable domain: SAVISQKPSRDICQRGTSLTIQCQVDSQVTMMFWYRQQPGQSLTLIATANQGSEATYESGFVIDKFPISRPNLTFSTLTVSNMSPEDSSIYLCSGNRGKETQYFGPGTRLLVL.

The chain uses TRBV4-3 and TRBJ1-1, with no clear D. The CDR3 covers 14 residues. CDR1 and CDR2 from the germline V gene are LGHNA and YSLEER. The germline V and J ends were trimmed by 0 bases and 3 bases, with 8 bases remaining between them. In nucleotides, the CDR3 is TGCGCCAGCAGCCAAGAGAGACGGGACACTGAAGCTTTCTTT. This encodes CASSQERRDTEAFF.

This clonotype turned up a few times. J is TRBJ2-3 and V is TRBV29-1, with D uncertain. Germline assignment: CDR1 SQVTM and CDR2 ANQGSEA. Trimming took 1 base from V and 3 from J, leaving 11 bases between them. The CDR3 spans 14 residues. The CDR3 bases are TGCAGCGTTGAAGGGGATTATCGGACAGATACGCAGTATTTT. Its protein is CSVEGDYRTDTQYF.

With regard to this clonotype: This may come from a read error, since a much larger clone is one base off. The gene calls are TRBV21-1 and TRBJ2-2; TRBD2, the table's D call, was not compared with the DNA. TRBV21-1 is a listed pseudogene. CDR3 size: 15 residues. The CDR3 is CSSSKVAGATGELFF. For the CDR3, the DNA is TGTTCCAGCAGCAAAGTGGCGGGAGCCACCGGGGAGCTGTTTTTT.

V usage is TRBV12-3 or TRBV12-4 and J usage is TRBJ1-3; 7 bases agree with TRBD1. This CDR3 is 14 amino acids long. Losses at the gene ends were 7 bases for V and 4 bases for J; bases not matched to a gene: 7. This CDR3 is CASTLRTGGNTIYF. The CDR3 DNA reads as TGTGCCAGCACCCTCAGGACAGGCGGAAACACCATATATTTT.

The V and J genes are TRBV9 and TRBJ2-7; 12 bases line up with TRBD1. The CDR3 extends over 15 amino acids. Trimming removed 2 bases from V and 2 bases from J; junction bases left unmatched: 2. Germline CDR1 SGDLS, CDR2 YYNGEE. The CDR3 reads CASSVGTGGPYEQYF. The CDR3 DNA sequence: TGTGCCAGCAGCGTTGGGACAGGGGGCCCCTACGAGCAGTACTTC.

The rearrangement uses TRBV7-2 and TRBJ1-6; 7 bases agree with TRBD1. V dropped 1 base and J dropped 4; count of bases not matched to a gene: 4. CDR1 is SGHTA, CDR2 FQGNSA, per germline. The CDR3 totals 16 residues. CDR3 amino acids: CASSLEPGQYNSPLHF. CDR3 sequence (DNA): TGTGCCAGCAGCTTAGAACCGGGACAGTATAATTCACCCCTCCACTTT. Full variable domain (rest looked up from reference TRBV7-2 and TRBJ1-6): GAGVSQSPSNKVTEKGKDVELRCDPISGHTALYWYRQSLGQGLEFLIYFQGNSAPDKSGLPSDRFSAERTGGSVSTLTIQRTQQEDSAVYLCASSLEPGQYNSPLHFGNGTRLTVT.

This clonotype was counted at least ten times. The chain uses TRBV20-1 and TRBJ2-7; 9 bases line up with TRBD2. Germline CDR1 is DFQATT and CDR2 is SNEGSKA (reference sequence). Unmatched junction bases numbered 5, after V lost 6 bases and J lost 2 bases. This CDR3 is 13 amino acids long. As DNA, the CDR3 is TGCAGTGCCCTAGCGGGGAGGCCCTACGAGCAGTACGTC. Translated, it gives CSALAGRPYEQYV.

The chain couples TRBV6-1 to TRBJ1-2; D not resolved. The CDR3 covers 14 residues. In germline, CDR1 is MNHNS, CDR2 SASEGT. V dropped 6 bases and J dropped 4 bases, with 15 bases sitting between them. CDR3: CASSHPGYPYGYTF. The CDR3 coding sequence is TGTGCCAGCAGCCACCCCGGGTACCCCTATGGCTACACCTTC.

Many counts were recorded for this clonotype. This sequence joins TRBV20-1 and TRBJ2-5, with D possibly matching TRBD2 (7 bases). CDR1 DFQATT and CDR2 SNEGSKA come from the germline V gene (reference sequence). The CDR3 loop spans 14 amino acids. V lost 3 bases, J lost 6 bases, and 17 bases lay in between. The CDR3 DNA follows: TGCAGTGCTAGGCCTCACAGGGAGGGAAAGACCCAGTACTTC. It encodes CSARPHREGKTQYF.

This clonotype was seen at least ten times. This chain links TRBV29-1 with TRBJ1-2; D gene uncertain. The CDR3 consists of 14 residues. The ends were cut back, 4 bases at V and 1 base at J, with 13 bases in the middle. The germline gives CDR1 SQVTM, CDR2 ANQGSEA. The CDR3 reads CSVVPGNGNYGYTF. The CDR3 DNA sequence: TGCAGCGTTGTACCGGGGAATGGTAACTATGGCTACACCTTC.

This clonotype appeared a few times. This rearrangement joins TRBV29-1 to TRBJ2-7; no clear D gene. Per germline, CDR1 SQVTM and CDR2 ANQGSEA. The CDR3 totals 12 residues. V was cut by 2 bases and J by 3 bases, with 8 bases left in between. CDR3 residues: CSVEMQDYEQYF. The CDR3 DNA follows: TGCAGCGTTGAAATGCAGGACTACGAGCAGTACTTC.

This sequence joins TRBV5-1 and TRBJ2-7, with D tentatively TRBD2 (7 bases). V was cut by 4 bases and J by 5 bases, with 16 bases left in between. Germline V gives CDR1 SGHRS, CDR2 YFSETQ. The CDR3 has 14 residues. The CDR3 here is CASSLGGLNHEQYF. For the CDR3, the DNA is TGCGCCAGCAGCCTGGGGGGGCTGAACCACGAGCAGTACTTC.

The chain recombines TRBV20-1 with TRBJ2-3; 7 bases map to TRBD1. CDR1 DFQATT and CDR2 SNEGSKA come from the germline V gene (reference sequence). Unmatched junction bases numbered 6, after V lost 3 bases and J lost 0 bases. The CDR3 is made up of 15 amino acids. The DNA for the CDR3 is TGCAGTGCTAGGGGCTACAGGGGTAGCACAGATACGCAGTATTTT. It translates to CSARGYRGSTDTQYF.

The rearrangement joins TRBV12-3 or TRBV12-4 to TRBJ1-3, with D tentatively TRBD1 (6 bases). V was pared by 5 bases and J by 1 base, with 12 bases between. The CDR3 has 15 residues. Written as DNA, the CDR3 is TGTGCCAGCAGTCCCTTTACAGGGTCTGGAAACACCATATATTTT. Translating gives CASSPFTGSGNTIYF.

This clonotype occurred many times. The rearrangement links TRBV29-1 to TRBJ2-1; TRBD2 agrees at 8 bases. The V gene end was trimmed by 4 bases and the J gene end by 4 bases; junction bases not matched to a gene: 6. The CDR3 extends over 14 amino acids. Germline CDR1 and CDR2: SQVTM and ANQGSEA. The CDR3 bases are TGCAGCGTTGGGGCGGGGGGCCGATACAATGAGCAGTTCTTC. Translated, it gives CSVGAGGRYNEQFF.

The CDR3 here is CASSLVTGQNTEAFF. The DNA for the CDR3 is TGCGCCAGCAGCTTGGTTACAGGACAGAACACTGAAGCTTTCTTT. The chain recombines TRBV5-1 with TRBJ1-1, with a tentative D call TRBD1 (5 bases). CDR3 length: 15 amino acids. With 0 bases removed from V and 1 base from J, the gap between germline ends came to 10 bases. Germline V gene sequence: CDR1 SGHRS, CDR2 YFSETQ.

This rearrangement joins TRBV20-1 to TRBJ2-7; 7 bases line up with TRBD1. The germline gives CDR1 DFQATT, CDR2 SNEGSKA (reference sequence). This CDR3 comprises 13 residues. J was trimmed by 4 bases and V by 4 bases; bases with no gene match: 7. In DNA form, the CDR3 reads TGCAGTGCTACCAGGGACAGCCCATACGAGCAGTACGTC. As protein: CSATRDSPYEQYV.

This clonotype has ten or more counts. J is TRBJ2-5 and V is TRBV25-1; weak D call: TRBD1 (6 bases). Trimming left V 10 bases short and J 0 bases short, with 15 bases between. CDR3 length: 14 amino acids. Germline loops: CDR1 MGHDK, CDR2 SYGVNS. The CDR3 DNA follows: TGTGCCACCAGCCCGCGACAGGACCAAGAGACCCAGTACTTC. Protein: CATSPRQDQETQYF.

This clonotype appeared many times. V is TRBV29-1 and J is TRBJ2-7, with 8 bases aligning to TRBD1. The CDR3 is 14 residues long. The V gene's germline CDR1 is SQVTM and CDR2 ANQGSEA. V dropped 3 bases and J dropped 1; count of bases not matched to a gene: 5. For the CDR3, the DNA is TGCAGCGTTGAGGACAGGGATATTTCCTACGAGCAGTACTTC. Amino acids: CSVEDRDISYEQYF.

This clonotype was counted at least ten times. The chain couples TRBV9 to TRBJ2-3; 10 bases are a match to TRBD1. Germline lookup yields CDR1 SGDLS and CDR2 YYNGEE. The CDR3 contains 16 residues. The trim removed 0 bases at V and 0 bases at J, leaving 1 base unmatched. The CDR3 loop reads CASSVGDRGSTDTQYF. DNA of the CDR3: TGTGCCAGCAGCGTAGGGGACAGGGGAAGCACAGATACGCAGTATTTT.

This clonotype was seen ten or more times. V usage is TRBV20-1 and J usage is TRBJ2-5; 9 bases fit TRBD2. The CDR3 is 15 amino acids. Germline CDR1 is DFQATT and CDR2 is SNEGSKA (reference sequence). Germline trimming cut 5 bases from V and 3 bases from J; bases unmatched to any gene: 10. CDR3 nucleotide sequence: TGCAGTGCTTCAAGACTAGCGGCCAGGAAAGAGACCCAGTACTTC. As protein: CSASRLAARKETQYF.

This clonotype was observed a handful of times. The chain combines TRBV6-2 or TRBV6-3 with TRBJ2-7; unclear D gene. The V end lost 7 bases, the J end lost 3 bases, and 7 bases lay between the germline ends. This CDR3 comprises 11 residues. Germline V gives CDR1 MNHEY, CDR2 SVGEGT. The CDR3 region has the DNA TGTGCCAGCACTGGGGTCTACGAGCAGTACTTC. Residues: CASTGVYEQYF.

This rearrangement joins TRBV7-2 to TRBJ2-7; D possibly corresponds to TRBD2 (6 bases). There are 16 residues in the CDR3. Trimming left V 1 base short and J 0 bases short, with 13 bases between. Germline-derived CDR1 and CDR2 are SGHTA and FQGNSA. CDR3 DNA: TGTGCCAGCAGCTTAGTGGCGGGGCGGAGCTCCTACGAGCAGTACTTC. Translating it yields CASSLVAGRSSYEQYF. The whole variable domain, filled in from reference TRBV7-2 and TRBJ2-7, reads GAGVSQSPSNKVTEKGKDVELRCDPISGHTALYWYRQSLGQGLEFLIYFQGNSAPDKSGLPSDRFSAERTGGSVSTLTIQRTQQEDSAVYLCASSLVAGRSSYEQYFGPGTRLTVT.

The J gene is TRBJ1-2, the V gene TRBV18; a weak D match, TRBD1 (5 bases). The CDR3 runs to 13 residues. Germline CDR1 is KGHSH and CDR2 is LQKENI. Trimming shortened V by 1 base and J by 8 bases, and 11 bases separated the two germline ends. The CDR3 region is CASSPRGHGGYTF. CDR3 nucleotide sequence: TGTGCCAGCTCACCACGAGGACACGGCGGCTACACCTTC.